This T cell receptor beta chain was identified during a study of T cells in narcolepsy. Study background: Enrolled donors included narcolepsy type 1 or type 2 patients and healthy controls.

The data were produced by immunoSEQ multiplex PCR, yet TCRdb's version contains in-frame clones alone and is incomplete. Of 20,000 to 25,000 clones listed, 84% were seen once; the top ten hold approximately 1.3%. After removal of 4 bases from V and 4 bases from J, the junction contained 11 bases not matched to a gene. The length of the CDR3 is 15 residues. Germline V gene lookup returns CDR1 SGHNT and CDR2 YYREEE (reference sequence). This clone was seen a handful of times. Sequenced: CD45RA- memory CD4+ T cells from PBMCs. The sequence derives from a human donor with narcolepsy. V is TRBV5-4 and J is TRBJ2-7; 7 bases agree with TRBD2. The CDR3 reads CASSRSGLTLYEQYF. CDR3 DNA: TGTGCCAGCAGCAGATCGGGACTAACCCTATACGAGCAGTACTTC.